This passage covers 25 T cell receptor beta chains from one sample sequenced in a study of T cells after yellow fever vaccination. TCRdb reanalysed the 5' RACE reads using MiXCR and keeps one entry per CDR3 protein. The sample holds 500,000 to 650,000 distinct CDR3 sequences; more than 9% are singletons and the top ten take more than 13%. The material was PBMCs, obtained on the day of the yellow fever booster vaccination. The receptors come from a man aged 30 to 45 who received the YFV17D yellow fever vaccine.

The chain combines TRBV5-5 with TRBJ2-3; TRBD1 matches 10 bases. The V gene end was trimmed by 3 bases and the J gene end by 1 base; junction bases not matched to a gene: 5. CDR1 and CDR2 (germline): SGHKS, YYEKEE (reference sequence). The CDR3 consists of 16 residues. This CDR3 is CASSSDRGIGTDTQYF. CDR3 bases: TGTGCCAGCAGCTCGGACAGGGGGATCGGCACAGATACGCAGTATTTT. Full variable domain (missing parts from reference TRBV5-5 and TRBJ2-3): DAGVTQSPTHLIKTRGQQVTLRCSPISGHKSVSWYQQVLGQGPQFIFQYYEKEERGRGNFPDRFSARQFPNYSSELNVNALLLGDSALYLCASSSDRGIGTDTQYFGPGTRLTVL.

This chain connects TRBV7-9 to TRBJ2-6, with 15 bases identical to TRBD2. The CDR3 totals 13 residues. The junction had 9 bases not matched to a gene; V was cut back by 8 bases and J by 19 bases. Germline lookup yields CDR1 SEHNR and CDR2 FQNEAQ (reference sequence). CDR3 region: CASSGTSGRFVTF. In DNA, the CDR3 is TGTGCCAGCTCCGGGACTAGCGGGAGGTTCGTAACTTTC.

This rearrangement joins TRBV6-2 or TRBV6-3 to TRBJ2-5, with D unclear. CDR1 and CDR2 (germline): MNHEY, SVGEGT. The CDR3 runs 11 residues. V was trimmed by 6 bases and J by 5 bases, leaving 7 bases between them. The CDR3 DNA reads as TGTGCCAGCAGGATATGGGAGACCCAGTACTTC. Translation: CASRIWETQYF.

This clonotype was observed once. The chain combines TRBV5-1 with TRBJ1-2; possibly TRBD1 for D (5 bases). The germline V gene has CDR1 SGHRS and CDR2 YFSETQ. This CDR3 is built from 13 residues. V lost 4 bases and J lost 8, with 15 bases in between. As DNA, the CDR3 is TGCGCCAGCAGCCTGGACAACCCTAAAGGCTACACCTTC. As protein: CASSLDNPKGYTF. Combining the CDR3 with reference TRBV5-1 and TRBJ1-2 gives the whole variable domain KAGVTQTPRYLIKTRGQQVTLSCSPISGHRSVSWYQQTPGQGLQFLFEYFSETQRNKGNFPGRFSGRQFSNSRSEMNVSTLELGDSALYLCASSLDNPKGYTFGSGTRLTVV.

J is TRBJ2-1 and V is TRBV6-2 or TRBV6-3; the match to TRBD2 covers 10 bases. V shed 0 bases and J 4 bases; nucleotides not matched to a gene: 18. This CDR3 is built from 21 residues. Germline values: CDR1 MNHEY, CDR2 SVGEGT. In DNA, the CDR3 is TGTGCCAGCAGTTACTCATGGGTGGCTAGCGGGAGAGGAACGTTGTACAATGAGCAGTTCTTC. As protein: CASSYSWVASGRGTLYNEQFF.

This clonotype was picked up a small number of times. The CDR3 sequence: CASSLDPAGEDTQYF. The CDR3 nucleotides read TGCGCCAGCAGCTTGGATCCAGCGGGAGAAGATACGCAGTATTTT. The V and J genes are TRBV5-1 and TRBJ2-3, with 8 bases that match TRBD2. The CDR3 spans 15 residues. Germline values: CDR1 SGHRS, CDR2 YFSETQ. J lost 5 bases, V lost 0 bases, and 5 bases had no gene match.

The chain recombines TRBV20-1 with TRBJ2-7, with a possible D match to TRBD2 (6 bases). Germline CDR1 DFQATT, CDR2 SNEGSKA (reference sequence). The CDR3 consists of 12 residues. Deletions cut 4 bases from V and 5 bases from J, with 12 bases between. In DNA form, the CDR3 reads TGCAGTGCTAACCGGGACTCTGACGAGCAGTACTTC. Protein product: CSANRDSDEQYF.

In its sample, this clonotype was seen many times. The J gene is TRBJ2-7, the V gene TRBV5-1, with D possibly TRBD1 on 6 matching bases. This CDR3 region has 14 residues. Deletions cut 4 bases from V and 2 bases from J, with 13 bases between. Germline CDR1 is SGHRS and CDR2 is YFSETQ. The CDR3 sequence is CASSTSGTTYEQYF. The CDR3 nucleotides read TGCGCCAGCAGCACATCCGGGACAACCTACGAGCAGTACTTC.

This clonotype came up a few times. The V and J genes are TRBV20-1 and TRBJ2-7; D unresolved. Trimming shortened V by 0 bases and J by 2 bases, and 11 bases separated the two germline ends. The CDR3 is 14 residues long. In germline, CDR1 is DFQATT, CDR2 SNEGSKA (reference sequence). In nucleotides, the CDR3 is TGCAGTGCTAGAGATCCCTCGCTAGCCTACGAGCAGTACTTC. It yields the protein CSARDPSLAYEQYF.

This clonotype was recorded a few times. The chain carries TRBV30 and TRBJ2-5; 14 bases fit TRBD2. Unmatched junction bases numbered 4, after V lost 2 bases and J lost 5 bases. This CDR3 region has 15 residues. Per the germline V gene, CDR1 is GTSNPN and CDR2 is SVGIG (reference sequence). DNA of the CDR3: TGTGCCTGGAGTCCGGGACTAGCGGGAGTTGAGACCCAGTACTTC. This translates into CAWSPGLAGVETQYF.

The V gene is TRBV6-2 or TRBV6-3, the J gene TRBJ2-3; D uncertain. The V end was cut by 10 bases, the J end by 6 bases, with 5 bases between. The V gene's germline CDR1 is MNHEY and CDR2 SVGEGT. There are 9 residues in the CDR3. The CDR3 bases are TGTGCCACCGGGGATACGCAGTATTTT. This translates into CATGDTQYF.

V is TRBV29-1 and J is TRBJ2-2; 9 bases align to TRBD1. Trimming cost V 3 bases and J 4 bases; bases outside gene matches: 3. Germline V lookup: CDR1 SQVTM, CDR2 ANQGSEA. The length of the CDR3 is 14 residues. CDR3 amino acids: CSVEGTGPTGELFF. In nucleotides, the CDR3 is TGCAGCGTTGAGGGGACAGGGCCCACCGGGGAGCTGTTTTTT.

The chain links TRBV4-2 to TRBJ2-7; 8 bases agree with TRBD1. Germline CDR1 reads LGHNA; CDR2 reads YNFKEQ. The CDR3 is made up of 13 amino acids. The J segment lost 9 bases and the V segment lost 1 base, leaving 5 bases of the junction unmatched. The CDR3 here is CASSQVPGQVQYF. The CDR3 DNA reads as TGTGCCAGCAGCCAAGTCCCGGGACAGGTGCAGTACTTC.

This clonotype was detected only a few times. The chain's CDR3 is CASSQEGRSEQYF. The CDR3 DNA is TGTGCCAGCAGCCAAGAAGGGAGGAGCGAGCAGTACTTC. This rearrangement joins TRBV3-1 to TRBJ2-7; D perhaps matches TRBD2 (6 bases). Germline V gene data show CDR1 as LGHDT and CDR2 as YNNKEL (reference sequence). Trimming took off 0 bases at V and 6 bases at J, with 9 bases between the two ends. This CDR3 is 13 amino acids long.

This clonotype was seen a few times. The genes are TRBV12-3 or TRBV12-4 and TRBJ2-5; 8 bases agree with TRBD2. The CDR3 length is 14 residues. The trim removed 6 bases at V and 0 bases at J, leaving 3 bases unmatched. In nucleotides, the CDR3 is TGTGCCAGCAGCCGGACTAGCAACCAAGAGACCCAGTACTTC. Its translation is CASSRTSNQETQYF.

A word on this clonotype: The junction differs from germline at one of its ends, possibly a read error. This chain uses TRBV5-1 with TRBJ2-7; a weak D match, TRBD2 (5 bases). The germline gives CDR1 SGHRS, CDR2 YFSETQ. The CDR3 totals 13 residues. The CDR3 here is CASSGLQTYEQYF. CDR3 nucleotide sequence: TGTGCCAGCAGCGGTCTCCAGACCTACGAGCAGTACTTC.

In this sample, this clonotype turned up a few times. V is TRBV6-5 and J is TRBJ1-6, with TRBD1 matching 7 bases. Looked up from germline, CDR1 is MNHEY and CDR2 is SVGAGI. The V segment lost 0 bases and the J segment 14 bases; nucleotides outside the gene matches: 10. This CDR3 is built from 15 residues. CDR3 bases: TGTGCCAGCAGTTACTCCCGGGGACAGACCGTCACCCTCCACTTT. This encodes CASSYSRGQTVTLHF.

This clonotype was seen a handful of times. The chain has TRBV6-2 or TRBV6-3 and TRBJ2-3; tentative D call: TRBD2 (6 bases). The germline gives CDR1 MNHEY, CDR2 SVGEGT. This CDR3 comprises 14 residues. Trimming took 5 bases from V and 7 from J, leaving 16 bases between them. CDR3 in amino acids: CASSLATTPYTQYF. DNA of the CDR3: TGTGCCAGCAGTCTAGCGACAACTCCTTATACGCAGTATTTT.

The genes are TRBV7-9 and TRBJ1-3; tentatively, D is TRBD1 (6 bases). V shed 10 bases and J shed 4 bases, with 17 bases lying between them. CDR3 length equals 14 residues. Germline V gene lookup returns CDR1 SEHNR and CDR2 FQNEAQ (reference sequence). CDR3 in DNA: TGTGCCACCTCCGACAGGTTCAGAGGAAACACCATATATTTT. This translates into CATSDRFRGNTIYF. The entire variable domain, with the rest obtained from reference TRBV7-9 and TRBJ1-3, is as follows: DTGVSQNPRHKITKRGQNVTFRCDPISEHNRLYWYRQTLGQGPEFLTYFQNEAQLEKSRLLSDRFSAERPKGSFSTLEIQRTEQGDSAMYLCATSDRFRGNTIYFGEGSWLTVV.

The chain joins TRBV24-1 to TRBJ2-1; 12 bases are a match to TRBD2. Germline-derived CDR1 and CDR2 are KGHDR and SFDVKD. V gave up 5 bases and J gave up 7 bases; unmatched junction bases: 8. The CDR3 is 16 amino acids. The CDR3 loop is CATSGASGRVENEQFF. The CDR3 DNA reads TGTGCCACCAGTGGGGCTAGCGGGAGGGTGGAAAATGAGCAGTTCTTC.

This clonotype was found a few times. This sequence joins TRBV7-6 and TRBJ2-5; 12 nucleotides match TRBD2. There are 17 residues in the CDR3. CDR1 SGHVS and CDR2 FNYEAQ come from the germline V gene. Trimming at V came to 7 bases and at J to 4 bases, leaving 13 bases not matched to a gene. The CDR3 DNA reads as TGTGCCAGCACCTCTTCGACTAGCGGGAGCCCTGGAGAGACCCAGTACTTC. Translation gives CASTSSTSGSPGETQYF.

This sequence joins TRBV21-1 and TRBJ2-7. TRBV21-1 is a listed pseudogene. The CDR3 consists of 16 residues. CDR3 amino acids: CASSSQGSGVPYEQYF. The CDR3 DNA is TGTGCCAGCAGCTCCCAAGGCTCGGGAGTTCCCTACGAGCAGTACTTC.

This clonotype was observed a few times. CDR3: CASTGQGARRTGELFF. CDR3 sequence (DNA): TGTGCCAGTACGGGACAGGGGGCGCGACGCACCGGGGAGCTGTTTTTT. The chain joins TRBV19 to TRBJ2-2; 12 bases line up with TRBD1. This CDR3 contains 16 residues. CDR1 LNHDA and CDR2 SQIVND come from the germline V gene (reference sequence). J lost 4 bases, V lost 7 bases, and 7 bases had no gene match.

The chain has TRBV28 and TRBJ2-2; a possible D gene is TRBD2 (5 bases). There are 19 residues in the CDR3. CDR1 MDHEN and CDR2 SYDVKM come from the germline V gene. Between the trimmed V and J ends, which lost 1 base and 1 base, there was a span of 19 bases. CDR3 sequence reads: CASSLLGRVLAKNTGELFF. DNA for the CDR3: TGTGCCAGCAGTTTATTAGGGCGAGTGCTAGCCAAGAACACCGGGGAGCTGTTTTTT.

This sequence joins TRBV10-3 and TRBJ1-1, with D uncertain. The CDR3 consists of 12 residues. The ends were cut back, 0 bases at V and 5 bases at J, with 4 bases in the middle. Germline V gene data show CDR1 as ENHRY and CDR2 as SYGVKD. Here the CDR3 DNA reads TGTGCCATCAGTGAGTCTATGACTGAAGCTTTCTTT. Translation: CAISESMTEAFF.